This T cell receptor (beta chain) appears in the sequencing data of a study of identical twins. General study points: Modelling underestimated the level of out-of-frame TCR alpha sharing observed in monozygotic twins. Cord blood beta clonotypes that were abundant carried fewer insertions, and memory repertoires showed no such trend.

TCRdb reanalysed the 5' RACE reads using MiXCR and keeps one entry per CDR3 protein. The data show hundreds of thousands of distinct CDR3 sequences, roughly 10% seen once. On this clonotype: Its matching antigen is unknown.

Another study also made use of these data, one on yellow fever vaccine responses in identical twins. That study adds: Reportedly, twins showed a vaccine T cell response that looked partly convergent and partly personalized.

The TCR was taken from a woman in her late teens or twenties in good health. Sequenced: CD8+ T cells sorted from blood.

The CDR3: CASSVAGGVRTDTQYF. Written as DNA, the CDR3 is TGTGCCAGCAGCGTAGCTGGCGGGGTACGAACAGATACGCAGTATTTT. The chain is built from TRBV9 and TRBJ2-3, with D possibly matching TRBD2 (6 bases). Germline V lookup: CDR1 SGDLS, CDR2 YYNGEE. This CDR3 has 16 residues. The V gene lost 0 bases and the J gene lost 3 bases, with 14 bases spanning the gap. Variable domain in full (rest from reference TRBV9 and TRBJ2-3): DSGVTQTPKHLITATGQRVTLRCSPRSGDLSVYWYQQSLDQGLQFLIQYYNGEERAKGNILERFSAQQFPDLHSELNLSSLELGDSALYFCASSVAGGVRTDTQYFGPGTRLTVL.